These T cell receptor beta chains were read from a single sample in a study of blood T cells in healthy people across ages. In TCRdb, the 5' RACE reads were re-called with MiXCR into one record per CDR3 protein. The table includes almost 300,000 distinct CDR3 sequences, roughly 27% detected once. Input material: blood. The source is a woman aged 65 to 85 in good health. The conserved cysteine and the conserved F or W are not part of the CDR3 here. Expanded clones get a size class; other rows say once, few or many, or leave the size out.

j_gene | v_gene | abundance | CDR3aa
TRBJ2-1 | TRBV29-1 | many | SVRERLYNEQF
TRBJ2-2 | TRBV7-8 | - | AGSLVPYKGTGELF
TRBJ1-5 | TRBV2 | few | ASADRENQPQH
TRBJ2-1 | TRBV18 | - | ASSPDGDLHNEQF
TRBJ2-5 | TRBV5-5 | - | ASSGGASTKQETQY
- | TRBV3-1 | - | ASSQVRYEQY
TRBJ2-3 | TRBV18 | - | ASSPGTDTQY
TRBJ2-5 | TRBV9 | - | ASSAGGQGRETQY
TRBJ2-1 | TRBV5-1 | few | ASSLVEAGEQF
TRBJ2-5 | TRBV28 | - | ASSLGRKTQY
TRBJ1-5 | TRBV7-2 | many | ASSWGRDSNQPQH
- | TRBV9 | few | ASSLTSGRGEQY
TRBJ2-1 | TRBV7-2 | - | ASSHNRDSYNEQF
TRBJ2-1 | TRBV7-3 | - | ASSPRTSGGPTRYEQF
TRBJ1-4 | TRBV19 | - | ASTDSPRKLF
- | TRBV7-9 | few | ASSLEVRHEQY
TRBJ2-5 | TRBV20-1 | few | SASLRETQY
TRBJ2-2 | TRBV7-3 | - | ASSLRSEAGELF
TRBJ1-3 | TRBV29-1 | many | SVEKRGPGNTIY
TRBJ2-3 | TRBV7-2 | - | ASSSGLRAERDTQY
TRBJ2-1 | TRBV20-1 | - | SGDPGLAQNEQF
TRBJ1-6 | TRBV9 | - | ASSDSRQGVNSPLH
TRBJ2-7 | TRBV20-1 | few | SARRDFLYEQY
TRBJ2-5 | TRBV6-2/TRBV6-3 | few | ASSYSGGKGETQY
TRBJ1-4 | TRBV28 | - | ASSSQGVNEKLF
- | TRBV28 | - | ASSLGTGGWETQY
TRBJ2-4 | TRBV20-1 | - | SASSRGLAVQY
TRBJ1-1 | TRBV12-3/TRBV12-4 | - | ASSPWISTEAF
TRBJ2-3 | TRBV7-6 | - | ASSLVTRTDTQY
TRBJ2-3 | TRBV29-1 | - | SVEFSDTQY
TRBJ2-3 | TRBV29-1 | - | SVRQGLADTQY
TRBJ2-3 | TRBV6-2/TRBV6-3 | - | ASSQTSGSPDTQY
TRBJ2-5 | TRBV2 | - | AITLRIQETQY
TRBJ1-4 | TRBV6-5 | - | ASSYSPGFNEKLF
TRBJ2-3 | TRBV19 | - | ASSSGGIEDTQY
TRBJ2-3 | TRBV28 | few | ASSRAGGSRADSTDTQY
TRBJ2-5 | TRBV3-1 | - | ASSQGSRGGLETQY
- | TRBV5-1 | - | AGSLVRGPTYEQY
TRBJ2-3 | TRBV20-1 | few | SANLESLTDTQY
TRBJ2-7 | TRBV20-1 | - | SASSGRVSYEQY